This T cell receptor (beta chain) was documented in a study of post-analysis software for immune sequencing data (dated by TCRdb to between 2015 and 2016). Describing the broader study: Recorded disease courses included relapsing-remitting, secondary progressive and progressive-relapsing multiple sclerosis, with some patients lacking subtype annotation. The patient repertoires were set against around eleven previously published healthy control repertoires from donors whose ages ranged from 6 to 25 years. A subset of samples was prepared in parallel using single-end sample barcoding, then pooled and co-amplified after Illumina adapter ligation. General study outcomes and caveats: Four to six TRBV segments, including TRBV5-6, TRBV5-1 and TRBV20-1, were significantly more frequent in patients than controls. The control group was slightly older than the multiple sclerosis patient group. Direct clustering with F measure showed strong co-clustering of samples prepared in the same batch, prompting a batch-effect correction. Normalized Chao1 diversity was significantly lower in multiple sclerosis patients than controls, suggesting substantial peripheral T-cell clonal expansion.

V and J are truncated by 5 bases and 9 bases respectively, leaving an intervening sequence of 14 bases. The germline V gene specifies SGHTA as CDR1 and FQGNSA as CDR2. From its cysteine to its phenylalanine, the CDR3 spans 13 amino acids. The read is trimmed to its CDR3 DNA, 39 bases read in frame from base 1. Many counts were recorded for this clonotype. It has no known antigen specificity. No quality values exist for individual bases; no much larger clone is one base distant. TCR beta repertoires were profiled from peripheral blood of roughly twelve young patients with multiple sclerosis to demonstrate the VDJtools post-analysis software. The multiple sclerosis patients were children and adolescents ranging in age from 6 to 15 years. The library came from PCR. Instrument on record: Illumina HiSeq 2500. Unique molecular identifiers were incorporated into TCR beta cDNA libraries to reduce PCR and sequencing biases. Every 1 to 10 million input T cells yielded approximately 500,000 cDNA molecules, meaning each molecule approximated one T cell. The patient libraries were prepared and sequenced using the same protocol as the earlier healthy control dataset. Within a given batch, samples were prepared together, multiplexed and sequenced on the same HiSeq lane. Per the original workflow: Raw barcoded reads were processed with MIGEC, discarding single-read molecular identifier groups before consensus assembly and CDR3 extraction. Clonotype tables were post-analysed with VDJtools, and diversity was normalized by down-sampling all datasets to the smallest sample size. To correct batch-related cross-sample contamination, repertoire overlap clustering matched CDR3 amino acid sequences but not nucleotide sequences. Through fastp at Q25 and MiXCR, TCRdb rebuilt clones from the public reads, retaining in-frame beta chains. One record per CDR3 amino acid sequence lists the most common genes and DNA. It is TCRdb's table, rather than the study itself, that gives the V and J calls and clone size. The sample table contains just over 250,000 distinct CDR3 sequences; only one count was recorded for 36% of them. Together, the top ten hold less than 6% of the sample.

Sequencing was carried out using blood. The clonotype was recovered from a girl aged 5 to 17 with multiple sclerosis. The sequence is built from TRBV7-2 and TRBJ2-1, with no confident D gene call. The CDR3 region: CASSPSTLGEQFF. The DNA is as follows: TGTGCCAGCAGCCCCTCGACATTAGGTGAGCAGTTCTTC.